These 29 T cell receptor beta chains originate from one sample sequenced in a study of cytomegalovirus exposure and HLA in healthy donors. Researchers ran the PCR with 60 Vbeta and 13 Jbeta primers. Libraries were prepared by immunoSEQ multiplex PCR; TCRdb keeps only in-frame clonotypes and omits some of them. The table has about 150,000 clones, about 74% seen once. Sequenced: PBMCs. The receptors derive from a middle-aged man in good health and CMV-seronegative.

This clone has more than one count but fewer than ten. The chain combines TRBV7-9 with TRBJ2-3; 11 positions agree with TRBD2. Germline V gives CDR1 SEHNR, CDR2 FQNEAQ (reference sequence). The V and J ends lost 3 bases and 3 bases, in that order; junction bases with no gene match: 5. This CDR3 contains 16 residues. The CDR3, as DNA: TGTGCCAGCAGCTTCTCACTAGCGGGAGAAACAGATACGCAGTATTTT. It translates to CASSFSLAGETDTQYF.

The CDR3 DNA reads as TGTGCCTGGATCCCTACAGGGTCCTCCTATGGCTACACCTTC. Its translation is CAWIPTGSSYGYTF. The genes are TRBV30 and TRBJ1-2, with D perhaps matching TRBD1 (6 bases). The length of the CDR3 is 14 residues. Trimming pared 4 bases from V and 4 bases from J, leaving 16 bases between. Germline loops: CDR1 GTSNPN, CDR2 SVGIG (reference sequence).

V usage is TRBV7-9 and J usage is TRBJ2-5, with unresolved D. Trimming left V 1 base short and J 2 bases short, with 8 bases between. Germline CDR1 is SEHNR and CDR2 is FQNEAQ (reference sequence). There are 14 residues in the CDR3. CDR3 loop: CASSLDSRQETQYF. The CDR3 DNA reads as TGTGCCAGCAGCTTAGACTCCAGGCAAGAGACCCAGTACTTC.

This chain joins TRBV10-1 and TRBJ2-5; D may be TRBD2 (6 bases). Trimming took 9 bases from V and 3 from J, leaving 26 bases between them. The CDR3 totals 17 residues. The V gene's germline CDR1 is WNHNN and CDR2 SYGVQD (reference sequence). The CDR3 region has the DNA TGCGCCAGTGGGGGGATCAGTTACGGGTTGGATAAAGAGACCCAGTACTTC. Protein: CASGGISYGLDKETQYF.

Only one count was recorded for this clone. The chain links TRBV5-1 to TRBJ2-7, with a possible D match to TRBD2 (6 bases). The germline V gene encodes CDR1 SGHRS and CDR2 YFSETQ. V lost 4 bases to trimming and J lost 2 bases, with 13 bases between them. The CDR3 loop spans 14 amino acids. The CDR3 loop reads CASSRPGLTYEQYF. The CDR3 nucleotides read TGCGCCAGCAGCAGACCGGGACTGACCTACGAGCAGTACTTC. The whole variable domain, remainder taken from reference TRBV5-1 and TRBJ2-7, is KAGVTQTPRYLIKTRGQQVTLSCSPISGHRSVSWYQQTPGQGLQFLFEYFSETQRNKGNFPGRFSGRQFSNSRSEMNVSTLELGDSALYLCASSRPGLTYEQYFGPGTRLTVT.

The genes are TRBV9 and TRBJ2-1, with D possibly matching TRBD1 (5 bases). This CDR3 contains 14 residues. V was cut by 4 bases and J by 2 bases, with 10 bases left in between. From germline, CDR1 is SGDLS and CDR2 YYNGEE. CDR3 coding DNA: TGTGCCAGCAGCCCAGGGATAACCTACAATGAGCAGTTCTTC. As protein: CASSPGITYNEQFF.

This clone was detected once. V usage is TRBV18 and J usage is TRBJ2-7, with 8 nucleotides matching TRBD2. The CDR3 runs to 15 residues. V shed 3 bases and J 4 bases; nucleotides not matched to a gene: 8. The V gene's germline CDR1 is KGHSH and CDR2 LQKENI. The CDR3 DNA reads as TGTGCCAGCTCACCCCCCGGGAGGGGGGTTTACGAGCAGTACTTC. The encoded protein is CASSPPGRGVYEQYF.

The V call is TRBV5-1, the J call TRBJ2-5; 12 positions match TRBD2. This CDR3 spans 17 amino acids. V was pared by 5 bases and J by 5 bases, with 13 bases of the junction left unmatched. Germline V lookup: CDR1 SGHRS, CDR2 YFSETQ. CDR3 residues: CASSPLPRLAGAETQYF. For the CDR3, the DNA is TGCGCCAGCAGTCCCCTCCCCCGACTAGCGGGAGCTGAGACCCAGTACTTC.

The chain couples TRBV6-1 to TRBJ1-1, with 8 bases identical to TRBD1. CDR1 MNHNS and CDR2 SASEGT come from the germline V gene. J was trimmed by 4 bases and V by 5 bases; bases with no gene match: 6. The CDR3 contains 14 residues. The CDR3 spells CASSPPGGFTEAFF. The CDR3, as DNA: TGTGCCAGCAGTCCCCCAGGGGGCTTCACTGAAGCTTTCTTT.

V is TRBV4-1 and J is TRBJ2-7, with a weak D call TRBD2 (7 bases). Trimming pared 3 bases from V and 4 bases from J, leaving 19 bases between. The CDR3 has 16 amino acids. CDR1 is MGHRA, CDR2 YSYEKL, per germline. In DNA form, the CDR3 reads TGCGCCAGCAGCCACCTGGGGAGGGGGGAGGCGTACGAGCAGTACTTC. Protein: CASSHLGRGEAYEQYF.

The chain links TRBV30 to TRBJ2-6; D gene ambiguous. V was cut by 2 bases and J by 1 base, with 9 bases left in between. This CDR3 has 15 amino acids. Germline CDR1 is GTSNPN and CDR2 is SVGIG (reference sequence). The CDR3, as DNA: TGTGCCTGGAGTCCTGAGTTTTCTGGGGCCAACGTCCTGACTTTC. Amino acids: CAWSPEFSGANVLTF.

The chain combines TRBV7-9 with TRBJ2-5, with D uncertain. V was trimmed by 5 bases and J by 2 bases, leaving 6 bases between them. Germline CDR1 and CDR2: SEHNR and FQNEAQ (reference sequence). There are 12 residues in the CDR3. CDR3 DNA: TGTGCCAGCAGCCTTGTACAAGAGACCCAGTACTTC. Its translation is CASSLVQETQYF.

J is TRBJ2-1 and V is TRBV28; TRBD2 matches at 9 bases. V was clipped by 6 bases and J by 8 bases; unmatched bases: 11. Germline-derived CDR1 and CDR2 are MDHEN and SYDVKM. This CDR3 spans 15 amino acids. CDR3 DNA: TGTGCCAGCAGCCTCGTGGCTAGCGGGAATCATGAGCAGTTCTTC. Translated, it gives CASSLVASGNHEQFF.

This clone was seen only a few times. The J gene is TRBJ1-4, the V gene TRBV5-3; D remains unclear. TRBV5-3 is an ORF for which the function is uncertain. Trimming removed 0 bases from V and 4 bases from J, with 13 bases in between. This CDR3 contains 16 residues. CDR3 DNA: TGTGCCAGAAGCTTGGGGTGCCGGGAAGATAATGAAAAACTGTTTTTT. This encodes CARSLGCREDNEKLFF.

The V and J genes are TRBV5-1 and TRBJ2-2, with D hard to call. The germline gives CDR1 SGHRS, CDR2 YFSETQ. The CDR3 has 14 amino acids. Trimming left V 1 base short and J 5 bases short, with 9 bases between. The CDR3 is CASSLLRPTGELFF. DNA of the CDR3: TGCGCCAGCAGCTTGCTCAGGCCAACCGGGGAGCTGTTTTTT.

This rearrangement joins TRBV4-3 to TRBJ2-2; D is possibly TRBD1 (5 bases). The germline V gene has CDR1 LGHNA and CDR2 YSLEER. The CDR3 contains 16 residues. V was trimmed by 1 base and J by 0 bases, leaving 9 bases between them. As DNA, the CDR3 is TGCGCCAGCAGCCAAGGGGCAGGGCCGAACACCGGGGAGCTGTTTTTT. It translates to CASSQGAGPNTGELFF.

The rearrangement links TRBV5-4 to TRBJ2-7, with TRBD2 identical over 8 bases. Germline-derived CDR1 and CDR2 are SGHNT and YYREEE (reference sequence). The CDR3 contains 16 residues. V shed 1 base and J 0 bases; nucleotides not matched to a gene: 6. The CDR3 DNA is TGTGCCAGCAGCTTGTCTGGCGGGGGGAGCTCCTACGAGCAGTACTTC. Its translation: CASSLSGGGSSYEQYF.

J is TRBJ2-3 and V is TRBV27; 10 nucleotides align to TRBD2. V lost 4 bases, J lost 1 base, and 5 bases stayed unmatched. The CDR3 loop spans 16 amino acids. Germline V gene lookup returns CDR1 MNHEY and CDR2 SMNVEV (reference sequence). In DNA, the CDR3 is TGTGCCAGCAGTTCCCCTGGGACTAGCGGCACAGATACGCAGTATTTT. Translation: CASSSPGTSGTDTQYF.

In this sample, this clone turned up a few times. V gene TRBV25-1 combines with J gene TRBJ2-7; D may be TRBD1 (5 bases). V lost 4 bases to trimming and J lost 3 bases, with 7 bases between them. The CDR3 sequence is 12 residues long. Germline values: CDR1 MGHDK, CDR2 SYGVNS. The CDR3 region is CASSADSYEQYF. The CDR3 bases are TGTGCCAGCAGTGCCGACAGCTACGAGCAGTACTTC.

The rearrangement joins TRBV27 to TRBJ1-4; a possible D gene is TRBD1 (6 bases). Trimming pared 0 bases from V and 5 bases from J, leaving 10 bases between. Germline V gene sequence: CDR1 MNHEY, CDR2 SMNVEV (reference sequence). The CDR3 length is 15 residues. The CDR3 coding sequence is TGTGCCAGCAGTTTATCGACAGGTGCGAATGAAAAACTGTTTTTT. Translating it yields CASSLSTGANEKLFF.

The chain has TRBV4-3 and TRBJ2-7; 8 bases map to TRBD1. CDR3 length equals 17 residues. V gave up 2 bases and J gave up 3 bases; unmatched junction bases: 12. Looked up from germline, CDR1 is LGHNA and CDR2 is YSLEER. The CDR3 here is CASSQQLGTGPYYEQYF. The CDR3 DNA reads TGCGCCAGCAGCCAACAACTCGGGACAGGACCCTACTACGAGCAGTACTTC.

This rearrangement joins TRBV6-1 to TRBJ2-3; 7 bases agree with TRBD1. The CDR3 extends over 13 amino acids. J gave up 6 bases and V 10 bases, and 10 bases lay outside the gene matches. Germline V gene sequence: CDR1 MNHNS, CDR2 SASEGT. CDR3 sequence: CATSDREGDTQYF. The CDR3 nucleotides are TGTGCCACCTCAGACAGGGAAGGGGATACGCAGTATTTT.

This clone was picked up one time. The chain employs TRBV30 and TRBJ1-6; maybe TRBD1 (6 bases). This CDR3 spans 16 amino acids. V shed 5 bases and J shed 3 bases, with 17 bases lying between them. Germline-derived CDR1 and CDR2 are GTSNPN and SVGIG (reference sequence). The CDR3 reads CAWSPQGENYNSPLHF. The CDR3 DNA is TGTGCCTGGTCACCACAGGGAGAAAACTATAATTCACCCCTCCACTTT.

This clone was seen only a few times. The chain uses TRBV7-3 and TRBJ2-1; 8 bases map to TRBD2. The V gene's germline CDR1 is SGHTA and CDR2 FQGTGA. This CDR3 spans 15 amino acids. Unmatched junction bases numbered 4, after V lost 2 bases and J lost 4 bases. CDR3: CASSLLTSAYNEQFF. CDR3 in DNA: TGTGCCAGCAGCTTACTGACTAGCGCGTACAATGAGCAGTTCTTC.

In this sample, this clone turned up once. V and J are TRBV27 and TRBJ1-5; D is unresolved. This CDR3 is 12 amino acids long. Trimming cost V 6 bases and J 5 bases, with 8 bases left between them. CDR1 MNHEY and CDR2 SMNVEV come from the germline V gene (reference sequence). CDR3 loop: CASRGVDQPQHF. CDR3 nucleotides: TGTGCCAGCAGAGGAGTTGATCAGCCCCAGCATTTT.

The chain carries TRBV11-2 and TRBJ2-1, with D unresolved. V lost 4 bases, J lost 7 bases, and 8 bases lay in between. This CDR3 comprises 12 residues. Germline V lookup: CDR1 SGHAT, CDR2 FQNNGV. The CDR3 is CASSSSSNEQFF. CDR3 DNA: TGTGCCAGCAGCTCCTCCAGTAATGAGCAGTTCTTC.

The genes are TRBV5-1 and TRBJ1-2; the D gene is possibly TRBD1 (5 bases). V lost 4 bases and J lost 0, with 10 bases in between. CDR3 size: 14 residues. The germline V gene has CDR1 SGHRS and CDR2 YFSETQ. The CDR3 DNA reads TGCGCCAGCAGCGGCGGGACGGCTAACTATGGCTACACCTTC. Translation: CASSGGTANYGYTF.

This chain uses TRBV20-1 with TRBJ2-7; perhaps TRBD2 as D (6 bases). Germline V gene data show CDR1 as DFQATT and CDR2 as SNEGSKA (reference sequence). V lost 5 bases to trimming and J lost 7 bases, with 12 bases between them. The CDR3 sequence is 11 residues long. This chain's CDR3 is CSAGGVREQYF. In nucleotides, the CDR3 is TGCAGTGCTGGCGGGGTTCGGGAGCAGTACTTC.

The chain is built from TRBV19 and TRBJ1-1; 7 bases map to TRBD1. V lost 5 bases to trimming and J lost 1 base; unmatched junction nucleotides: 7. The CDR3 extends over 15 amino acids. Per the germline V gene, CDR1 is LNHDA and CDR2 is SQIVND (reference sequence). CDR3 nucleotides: TGTGCCAGTAGTGTGGGGACAGCGCCGAACACTGAAGCTTTCTTT. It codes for CASSVGTAPNTEAFF.